The 25 T cell receptor beta chains in this list originate from one sample, sequenced in a study of response to subunit inactivated influenza vaccine. TCRdb ran MiXCR on the RT-PCR reads and lists one entry per CDR3 protein. This sample has over 750,000 distinct CDR3 sequences, with approximately 21% found just once. The sequenced sample was PBMCs from blood, obtained 5 to 6 days after vaccination. These receptors originate from a man between 45 and 60 years old who received an inactivated influenza vaccine.

This chain uses TRBV9 with TRBJ2-1; either TRBD1 or TRBD2 may fit D (5 bases each). From germline, CDR1 is SGDLS and CDR2 YYNGEE. Trimming removed 0 bases from V and 2 bases from J, with 9 bases in between. The CDR3 is 15 residues long. The CDR3 DNA sequence: TGTGCCAGCAGCGTAGACGGGGCGACCTACAATGAGCAGTTCTTC. It translates to CASSVDGATYNEQFF.

This clonotype was counted a few times. The chain recombines TRBV10-3 with TRBJ2-1; 10 bases fit TRBD2. Germline V lookup: CDR1 ENHRY, CDR2 SYGVKD. CDR3 size: 18 residues. After removal of 7 bases from V and 5 bases from J, the junction contained 17 bases not matched to a gene. CDR3: CAITRGGSSGGKNNEQFF. The CDR3 DNA reads as TGTGCCATCACCCGAGGAGGGTCTAGCGGGGGAAAAAACAATGAGCAGTTCTTC.

The chain combines TRBV12-3 or TRBV12-4 with TRBJ2-3; 7 nucleotides match TRBD1. The CDR3 contains 15 residues. J gave up 6 bases and V 8 bases, and 14 bases lay outside the gene matches. The CDR3 DNA sequence: TGTGCCAGCTCCCCCCGTGAGGGGGCCCGGGATACGCAGTATTTT. It yields the protein CASSPREGARDTQYF.

The chain links TRBV18 to TRBJ2-6; weak D call: TRBD1 (6 bases). V was shortened by 2 bases and J by 0 bases, with 8 bases between the two germline ends. Per germline, CDR1 KGHSH and CDR2 LQKENI. This CDR3 has 16 amino acids. The CDR3 DNA is TGTGCCAGCTCACCAGGGACAATCTCTGGGGCCAACGTCCTGACTTTC. Its translation is CASSPGTISGANVLTF.

In its sample, this clonotype was seen once. This chain connects TRBV6-6 to TRBJ2-2; D gene ambiguous. Germline V gene sequence: CDR1 MNHNY, CDR2 SVGAGI (reference sequence). The CDR3 spans 12 residues. V lost 4 bases and J 6 bases, leaving 6 bases between the germline ends. CDR3 nucleotide sequence: TGTGCCAGCAGTTCCAAGGCCGGGGAGCTGTTTTTT. It codes for CASSSKAGELFF.

This sequence joins TRBV6-2 or TRBV6-3 and TRBJ1-1; no reliable D call. The CDR3 is 14 amino acids. Germline V CDR1 and CDR2: MNHEY, SVGEGT. V was cut by 2 bases and J by 4 bases, with 11 bases left in between. CDR3: CASSYGQESTEAFF. The CDR3 region has the DNA TGTGCCAGCAGTTACGGGCAGGAGAGCACTGAAGCTTTCTTT.

The chain joins TRBV28 to TRBJ2-3; TRBD1 aligns across 7 bases. The trim removed 3 bases at V and 2 bases at J, leaving 5 bases unmatched. The germline gives CDR1 MDHEN, CDR2 SYDVKM. The CDR3 covers 15 residues. CDR3 DNA sequence: TGTGCCAGCAGTTTCTGGGGACAGATCACAGATACGCAGTATTTT. This translates into CASSFWGQITDTQYF.

This clonotype has just a few counts. This sequence joins TRBV5-1 and TRBJ2-3; the match to TRBD2 covers 14 bases. The CDR3 loop spans 18 amino acids. V was pared by 0 bases and J by 6 bases, with 9 bases of the junction left unmatched. CDR1 and CDR2 from the germline V gene are SGHRS and YFSETQ. CDR3 in DNA: TGCGCCAGCAGCTTGGGATCATCGGGACTAGCGGGAGCCGATACGCAGTATTTT. Translation: CASSLGSSGLAGADTQYF. Supplemented by reference TRBV5-1 and TRBJ2-3, the full variable domain reads KAGVTQTPRYLIKTRGQQVTLSCSPISGHRSVSWYQQTPGQGLQFLFEYFSETQRNKGNFPGRFSGRQFSNSRSEMNVSTLELGDSALYLCASSLGSSGLAGADTQYFGPGTRLTVL.

This clonotype was detected only a few times. The gene calls are TRBV12-3 or TRBV12-4 and TRBJ1-4; D unresolved. V lost 8 bases and J lost 6, with 13 bases in between. This CDR3 is built from 13 residues. The CDR3 DNA reads TGTGCCAGCGGATTAGCCGCCGATGAAAAACTGTTTTTT. Residues: CASGLAADEKLFF.

CDR3 DNA: TGCGCCAGCAGCGTGACTAGCGGGAGAGAAACAGATACGCAGTATTTT. It codes for CASSVTSGRETDTQYF. The chain employs TRBV4-3 and TRBJ2-3, with 12 bases fitting TRBD2. The germline CDR1 and CDR2 sequences are LGHNA and YSLEER. The CDR3 extends over 16 amino acids. The junction had 6 bases not matched to a gene; V was cut back by 5 bases and J by 3 bases.

The sample holds many counts of this clonotype. The V and J genes are TRBV27 and TRBJ2-7; TRBD1 matches at 9 bases. This CDR3 is 13 amino acids long. Germline V gene data show CDR1 as MNHEY and CDR2 as SMNVEV (reference sequence). V shed 6 bases, J shed 4 bases, and the junction held 4 bases outside the gene matches. DNA for the CDR3: TGTGCCAGCAGCGCCGGGACAGGGTACGAGCAGTACTTC. This translates into CASSAGTGYEQYF.

This clonotype was detected only a few times. This rearrangement joins TRBV6-1 to TRBJ2-5; 11 nucleotides align to TRBD2. The CDR3 runs 14 residues. J gave up 4 bases and V 6 bases, and 4 bases lay outside the gene matches. In germline, CDR1 is MNHNS, CDR2 SASEGT. CDR3 coding DNA: TGTGCCAGCAGGACTAGCGGGGTCCCAGAGACCCAGTACTTC. Its translation is CASRTSGVPETQYF.

This clonotype has a handful of counts. The chain uses TRBV5-1 and TRBJ1-3, with a possible D match to TRBD1 (5 bases). The CDR3 loop spans 16 amino acids. The germline CDR1 and CDR2 sequences are SGHRS and YFSETQ. The V end was cut by 4 bases, the J end by 0 bases, with 14 bases between. Here the CDR3 DNA reads TGCGCCAGCAGCCCTGTGGGGCCGAGCTCTGGAAACACCATATATTTT. Amino acids: CASSPVGPSSGNTIYF.

The chain carries TRBV2 and TRBJ2-5; D tentatively fits TRBD1 or TRBD2 (5 bases each). This CDR3 is 14 amino acids long. Germline lookup yields CDR1 SNHLY and CDR2 FYNNEI. Trimming removed 8 bases at V and 4 bases at J, with 17 bases between. The CDR3 protein is CASGSSGTVETQYF. DNA of the CDR3: TGTGCCAGCGGATCTTCGGGGACGGTAGAGACCCAGTACTTC.

This chain connects TRBV5-1 to TRBJ2-1, with 9 bases that match TRBD1. After removal of 5 bases from V and 10 bases from J, the junction contained 7 bases not matched to a gene. This CDR3 is 13 amino acids long. Germline V gene lookup returns CDR1 SGHRS and CDR2 YFSETQ. The CDR3: CASSPRTGGEQFF. The CDR3 coding sequence is TGCGCCAGCAGTCCCCGTACAGGGGGCGAGCAGTTCTTC.

This clonotype was counted only a few times. The V call is TRBV7-2, the J call TRBJ2-7, with a tentative D call TRBD2 (5 bases). The CDR3 totals 14 residues. Germline values: CDR1 SGHTA, CDR2 FQGNSA. Trimming stripped 5 bases from V and 6 bases from J, with 17 bases between. CDR3 DNA: TGTGCCAGCAGCGCCCGACGGGAAGTCAGCGAGCAGTACTTC. Translated, it gives CASSARREVSEQYF.

The rearrangement uses TRBV12-3 or TRBV12-4 and TRBJ2-3, with unresolved D. V was clipped by 6 bases and J by 4 bases, with 14 bases between them. The CDR3 runs to 14 residues. The CDR3 DNA follows: TGTGCCAGCAGACCCCCCAACCGTCCAGATACGCAGTATTTT. Its protein product is CASRPPNRPDTQYF.

The chain recombines TRBV20-1 with TRBJ2-2; D perhaps matches TRBD2 (5 bases). The CDR3 totals 15 residues. CDR1 and CDR2 from the germline V gene are DFQATT and SNEGSKA (reference sequence). With 1 base removed from V and 1 base from J, the gap between germline ends came to 10 bases. For the CDR3, the DNA is TGCAGTGCTAGAGTGGGGAGCCTGAACACCGGGGAGCTGTTTTTT. Translation: CSARVGSLNTGELFF.

This clonotype came up many times. The chain combines TRBV5-1 with TRBJ1-1; no clear D. V was cut by 0 bases and J by 0 bases, with 9 bases left in between. Germline V gives CDR1 SGHRS, CDR2 YFSETQ. The CDR3 covers 15 residues. CDR3 nucleotides: TGCGCCAGCAGCTTGGCCGCGGGGATGAACACTGAAGCTTTCTTT. This translates into CASSLAAGMNTEAFF.

This chain connects TRBV4-1 to TRBJ2-7; no firm D call. Trimming took 1 base from V and 0 from J, leaving 10 bases between them. Germline CDR1 MGHRA, CDR2 YSYEKL. This CDR3 region has 15 residues. CDR3 in amino acids: CASSQGPPSSYEQYF. In DNA form, the CDR3 reads TGCGCCAGCAGCCAAGGTCCTCCCAGCTCCTACGAGCAGTACTTC.

The chain combines TRBV7-2 with TRBJ1-3, with 7 bases that match TRBD1. This CDR3 comprises 12 residues. CDR1 is SGHTA and CDR2 is FQGNSA in the germline V gene. The ends lost 9 bases at V and 4 bases at J; junction bases unmatched: 3. Written as DNA, the CDR3 is TGTGCCAGTGGGACAGTAGGAAACACCATATATTTT. Translated: CASGTVGNTIYF.

This clonotype was detected ten times or more. The CDR3 region has the DNA TGTGCCAGCAGTGACAGTTTCAGCAACAATGAGCAGTTCTTC. Protein product: CASSDSFSNNEQFF. The rearrangement links TRBV12-3 or TRBV12-4 to TRBJ2-1, with D maybe TRBD1 (5 bases). CDR3 length: 14 amino acids. The V end was cut by 5 bases, the J end by 5 bases, with 13 bases between.

The V call is TRBV18, the J call TRBJ2-3, with TRBD1 identical over 11 bases. In germline, CDR1 is KGHSH, CDR2 LQKENI. This CDR3 is 17 amino acids long. The V and J ends lost 4 bases and 5 bases, in that order; junction bases with no gene match: 11. CDR3 protein: CASSLRTGGQLEDTQYF. DNA for the CDR3: TGTGCCAGCTCACTAAGGACAGGGGGCCAATTGGAAGATACGCAGTATTTT.

This clonotype was seen many times. The rearrangement uses TRBV4-3 and TRBJ2-2; possibly TRBD1 for D (10 bases). The CDR3 is 17 residues long. Trimming left V 4 bases short and J 5 bases short, with 20 bases between. Germline lookup yields CDR1 LGHNA and CDR2 YSLEER. The CDR3 protein is CASSRLADRGYTGELFF. The DNA of the CDR3 is TGCGCCAGCAGCCGACTAGCGGACAGGGGGTATACCGGGGAGCTGTTTTTT.

The gene calls are TRBV20-1 and TRBJ2-6; D is ambiguous. Germline assignment: CDR1 DFQATT and CDR2 SNEGSKA (reference sequence). With 5 bases removed from V and 0 bases from J, the gap between germline ends came to 17 bases. CDR3 size: 17 residues. DNA for the CDR3: TGCAGTGCTCCTCCGGTGGCACTTATCTCTGGGGCCAACGTCCTGACTTTC. This encodes CSAPPVALISGANVLTF.